These T cell receptor beta chains were read from a single sample in a study of T cell responses to AZD1222 COVID-19 vaccine. The assay was immunoSEQ multiplex PCR, and TCRdb's table has in-frame clones only and misses some. Of some 72,000 clones listed, 90% to 95% are singletons. The sample consisted of peripheral blood, taken on day 0 of MenACWY control vaccination. The receptors were sampled from an adult in good health. CDR3s include the opening cysteine and the closing phenylalanine or tryptophan. A D gene is named only where the DNA matches it firmly. For some rows the clone size is stated as once, few or many, or as a class when expanded; others skip it.

size: NA
V: TRBV7-9
J: TRBJ2-7
D: TRBD2
CDR3: CASSPPGLAGGSYEQYF
DNA: TGTGCCAGCAGCCCGCCGGGACTAGCGGGGGGCTCCTACGAGCAGTACTTC

size: NA
V: TRBV7-5
J: TRBJ1-2
D: NA
CDR3: CATREHGYTF
DNA: TGTGCTACGAGGGAGCATGGCTACACCTTC

size: NA
V: TRBV23-1
J: TRBJ2-3
D: TRBD1
CDR3: CASSDDREPDTQYF
DNA: TGCGCCAGCAGCGATGACAGGGAACCAGATACGCAGTATTTT

size: NA
V: TRBV18
J: TRBJ2-7
D: NA
CDR3: CASSPRAGSYEQYF
DNA: TGTGCCAGCTCACCAAGGGCGGGATCCTACGAGCAGTACTTC

size: NA
V: TRBV19
J: TRBJ2-3
D: NA
CDR3: CASSGRRDGTDTQYF
DNA: TGTGCCAGTAGTGGGAGACGGGACGGCACAGATACGCAGTATTTT

size: NA
V: TRBV28
J: TRBJ1-2
D: NA
CDR3: CASSLSPGGYTF
DNA: TGTGCCAGCAGTTTATCTCCGGGGGGCTACACCTTC

size: NA
V: TRBV28
J: TRBJ1-1
D: NA
CDR3: CASSLPGTLHTEAFF
DNA: TGTGCCAGCAGTTTACCCGGGACACTTCACACTGAAGCTTTCTTT

size: NA
V: TRBV28
J: TRBJ1-1
D: NA
CDR3: CASRMTLPNTEAFF
DNA: TGTGCCAGCCGGATGACGCTCCCTAACACTGAAGCTTTCTTT

size: once
V: TRBV5-1
J: TRBJ2-7
D: TRBD2
CDR3: CASSFGLAGSEQYF
DNA: TGCGCCAGCAGCTTTGGTCTAGCGGGAAGCGAGCAGTACTTC

size: NA
V: TRBV29-1
J: TRBJ1-1
D: TRBD1
CDR3: CSVGGQPDTEAFF
DNA: TGCAGCGTGGGGGGACAGCCTGACACTGAAGCTTTCTTT

size: once
V: TRBV18
J: TRBJ2-7
D: TRBD1
CDR3: CASSRDRAYEQYF
DNA: TGTGCCAGCTCCAGGGACAGAGCCTACGAGCAGTACTTC

size: NA
V: TRBV6-5
J: TRBJ2-2
D: TRBD2
CDR3: CASSYSLASGSPQFF
DNA: TGTGCCAGCAGTTACTCTTTAGCTAGCGGGAGCCCCCAGTTTTTT

size: NA
V: TRBV7-9
J: TRBJ2-6
D: TRBD1
CDR3: CASSPTDRGEAGANVLTF
DNA: TGTGCCAGCAGCCCGACGGACAGGGGGGAGGCTGGGGCCAACGTCCTGACTTTC

size: once
V: TRBV19
J: TRBJ2-2
D: TRBD1
CDR3: CASSIASPTGTGELFF
DNA: TGTGCCAGTAGTATAGCTTCCCCGACAGGGACCGGGGAGCTGTTTTTT

size: once
V: TRBV19
J: TRBJ2-7
D: NA
CDR3: CASSIDFMGEQYF
DNA: TGTGCCAGTAGTATTGACTTTATGGGCGAGCAGTACTTC

size: NA
V: TRBV7-2
J: TRBJ2-7
D: TRBD1
CDR3: CASSTEGPGGYEQYF
DNA: TGTGCCAGCAGCACAGAAGGTCCAGGGGGCTACGAGCAGTACTTC

size: NA
V: TRBV7-6
J: TRBJ2-5
D: NA
CDR3: CASSRGRQETQYF
DNA: TGTGCCAGCAGCCGGGGAAGACAAGAGACCCAGTACTTC